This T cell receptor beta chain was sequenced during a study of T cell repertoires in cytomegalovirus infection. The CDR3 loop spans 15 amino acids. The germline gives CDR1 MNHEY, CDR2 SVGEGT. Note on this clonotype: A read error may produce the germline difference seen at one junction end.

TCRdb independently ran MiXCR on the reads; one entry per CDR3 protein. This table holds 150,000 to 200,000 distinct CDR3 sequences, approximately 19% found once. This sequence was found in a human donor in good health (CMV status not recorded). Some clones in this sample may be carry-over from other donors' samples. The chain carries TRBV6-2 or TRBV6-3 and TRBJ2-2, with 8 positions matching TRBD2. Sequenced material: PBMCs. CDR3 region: CASRPGLAYTVELFF. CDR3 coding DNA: TGTGCCAGCAGGCCTGGACTAGCTTACACCGTGGAGCTGTTTTTT.